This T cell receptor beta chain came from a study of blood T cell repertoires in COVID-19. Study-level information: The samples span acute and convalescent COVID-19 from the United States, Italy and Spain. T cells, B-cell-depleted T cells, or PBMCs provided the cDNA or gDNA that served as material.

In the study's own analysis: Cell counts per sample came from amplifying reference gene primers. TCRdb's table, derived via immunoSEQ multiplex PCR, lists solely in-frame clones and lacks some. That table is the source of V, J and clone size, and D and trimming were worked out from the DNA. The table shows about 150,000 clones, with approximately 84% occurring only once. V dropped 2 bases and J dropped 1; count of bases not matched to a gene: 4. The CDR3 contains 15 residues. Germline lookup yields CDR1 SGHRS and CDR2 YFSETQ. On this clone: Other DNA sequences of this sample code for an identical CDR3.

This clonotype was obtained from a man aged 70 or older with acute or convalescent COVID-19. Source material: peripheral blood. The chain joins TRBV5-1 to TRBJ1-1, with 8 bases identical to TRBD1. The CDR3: CASSLSGTGNTEAFF. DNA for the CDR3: TGCGCCAGCAGCTTATCGGGGACAGGGAACACTGAAGCTTTCTTT.